A single sample is the source of the 27 T cell receptor beta chains below, sequenced in a study of blood T cell repertoires in COVID-19 (dated by TCRdb to the early 2020s). Library preparation employed the immunoSEQ multiplex PCR assay. This immuneACCESS table, as held by TCRdb, lists in-frame sequences with V and J called but not all clones. Of the missing ones, under half trace to an unresolved V gene in checked studies; the others have no known cause. This sample holds tens of thousands of clones; around 82% were observed only once. Less than 3% of the sample belongs to the ten largest clones. The specimen was peripheral blood. The origin of the receptors is a woman aged 55-70 years with acute or convalescent COVID-19.

This sequence joins TRBV3-1 (or the pseudogene TRBV3-2) and TRBJ1-5, with TRBD1 as a possible D gene (6 bases). The CDR3 loop spans 15 amino acids. Trimming took off 4 bases at V and 2 bases at J, with 12 bases between the two ends. Germline V gene lookup returns CDR1 LGHDT and CDR2 YNNKEL (reference sequence). CDR3 coding DNA: TGTGCCAGCAGCCCGGGCAGGGGTCGCAATCAGCCCCAGCATTTT. It encodes CASSPGRGRNQPQHF.

V and J are TRBV29-1 and TRBJ1-2; TRBD1 is a possible D gene (5 bases). This CDR3 has 13 amino acids. Germline CDR1 SQVTM, CDR2 ANQGSEA. V lost 6 bases to trimming and J lost 2 bases, with 13 bases between them. CDR3 DNA sequence: TGCAGCGTAGCAAATCGACAGAACTATGGCTACACCTTC. This codes for CSVANRQNYGYTF.

The chain recombines TRBV30 with TRBJ2-2; 15 bases align to TRBD2. V trimming: 5 bases; J trimming: 4 bases; junction bases outside the gene matches: 5. This CDR3 is 16 amino acids long. Germline values: CDR1 GTSNPN, CDR2 SVGIG (reference sequence). The DNA for the CDR3 is TGTGCCTGGGGGGGACTAGCGGGAGGTTCCACCGGGGAGCTGTTTTTT. Its translation: CAWGGLAGGSTGELFF.

The chain combines TRBV6-4 with TRBJ1-2; 10 bases map to TRBD1. Germline loops: CDR1 MRHNA, CDR2 SNTAGT. The V gene end was trimmed by 6 bases and the J gene end by 3 bases; junction bases not matched to a gene: 4. The CDR3 is made up of 14 amino acids. The CDR3 DNA sequence: TGTGCCAGCAGGAAAGACAGGGGGCACTATGGCTACACCTTC. It specifies CASRKDRGHYGYTF.

CDR3 loop: CASRQQGTEAFF. CDR3 DNA: TGTGCCAGCAGACAACAGGGAACTGAAGCTTTCTTT. The chain carries TRBV6-5 and TRBJ1-1; D is perhaps TRBD1 (6 bases). The germline gives CDR1 MNHEY, CDR2 SVGAGI. The CDR3 contains 12 residues. V lost 6 bases and J 5 bases, leaving 10 bases between the germline ends.

V gene TRBV5-1 combines with J gene TRBJ2-2; possible D gene TRBD1, 5 bases. Germline CDR1 and CDR2: SGHRS and YFSETQ. The CDR3 runs to 15 residues. Trimming took 0 bases from V and 2 from J, leaving 8 bases between them. CDR3 sequence: CASSLGQGNTGELFF. CDR3 sequence (DNA): TGCGCCAGCAGCTTGGGGCAGGGTAACACCGGGGAGCTGTTTTTT.

The V gene is TRBV9, the J gene TRBJ1-2, with D possibly matching TRBD1 (5 bases). The CDR3 has 17 residues. Germline assignment: CDR1 SGDLS and CDR2 YYNGEE. V lost 0 bases to trimming and J lost 0 bases, with 15 bases between them. This CDR3 reads CASSVGRQTRANYGYTF. CDR3 DNA sequence: TGTGCCAGCAGCGTAGGCAGACAGACTAGAGCTAACTATGGCTACACCTTC.

This clone was recorded only once. The rearrangement uses TRBV2 and TRBJ2-1, with D maybe TRBD2 (6 bases). Trimming took off 3 bases at V and 6 bases at J, with 12 bases between the two ends. CDR1 and CDR2 from the germline V gene are SNHLY and FYNNEI. This CDR3 has 14 residues. The CDR3, as DNA: TGTGCCAGCAGTGACAGGGAGGCGCGCAATGAGCAGTTCTTC. Protein product: CASSDREARNEQFF.

The rearrangement links TRBV4-2 to TRBJ1-5; perhaps TRBD1 as D (5 bases). Germline CDR1 is LGHNA and CDR2 is YNFKEQ. Trimming took off 0 bases at V and 7 bases at J, with 10 bases between the two ends. This CDR3 is 14 amino acids long. The CDR3 DNA follows: TGTGCCAGCAGCCAAGATAGGCGGGGGCAGCCCCAGCATTTT. It yields the protein CASSQDRRGQPQHF.

J is TRBJ2-3 and V is TRBV5-1; 16 bases map to TRBD2. V lost 3 bases to trimming and J lost 4 bases; unmatched junction nucleotides: 8. Germline lookup yields CDR1 SGHRS and CDR2 YFSETQ. The CDR3 runs to 18 residues. The CDR3 sequence is CASSWGLAGGPRSDTQYF. In nucleotides, the CDR3 is TGCGCCAGCAGCTGGGGACTAGCGGGAGGGCCTAGGTCAGATACGCAGTATTTT.

The chain links TRBV5-6 to TRBJ1-2, with TRBD1 matching over 9 bases. Looked up from germline, CDR1 is SGHDT and CDR2 is YYEEEE. J lost 5 bases, V lost 4 bases, and 3 bases had no gene match. There are 13 residues in the CDR3. The CDR3 sequence: CASSLQGAYGYTF. In DNA, the CDR3 is TGTGCCAGCAGCCTACAGGGGGCGTATGGCTACACCTTC. The full variable domain, its missing parts supplied by reference TRBV5-6 and TRBJ1-2, is DAGVTQSPTHLIKTRGQQVTLRCSPKSGHDTVSWYQQALGQGPQFIFQYYEEEERQRGNFPDRFSGHQFPNYSSELNVNALLLGDSALYLCASSLQGAYGYTFGSGTRLTVV.

This chain links TRBV5-1 with TRBJ2-7, with 8 bases matching TRBD2. The CDR3 consists of 14 residues. Trimming at V came to 1 base and at J to 2 bases, leaving 2 bases not matched to a gene. In germline, CDR1 is SGHRS, CDR2 YFSETQ. The CDR3 DNA sequence: TGCGCCAGCAGCTTGACTAGCGGAGCCTACGAGCAGTACTTC. Its protein product is CASSLTSGAYEQYF.

This chain uses TRBV28 with TRBJ2-7; 8 nucleotides line up with TRBD1. The CDR3 covers 14 residues. Germline CDR1 is MDHEN and CDR2 is SYDVKM. The junction had 8 bases not matched to a gene; V was cut back by 6 bases and J by 4 bases. This CDR3 is CASRQDRVRYEQYF. The CDR3 DNA reads as TGTGCCAGCAGACAGGACAGGGTGAGGTACGAGCAGTACTTC.

The J gene is TRBJ2-7, the V gene TRBV7-9; TRBD1 matches at 8 bases. Germline trimming cut 5 bases from V and 5 bases from J; bases unmatched to any gene: 14. CDR1 and CDR2 from the germline V gene are SEHNR and FQNEAQ (reference sequence). The CDR3 consists of 16 residues. The DNA for the CDR3 is TGTGCCAGCAGCATTGTACCGGGACAGGCTGTACACGAGCAGTACTTC. Its translation: CASSIVPGQAVHEQYF.

The chain uses TRBV4-1 and TRBJ2-1, with a possible D match to TRBD2 (6 bases). Germline CDR1 is MGHRA and CDR2 is YSYEKL. The CDR3 runs 16 residues. Trimming took off 4 bases at V and 4 bases at J, with 17 bases between the two ends. The CDR3 here is CASSPPRRATYNEQFF. CDR3 bases: TGCGCCAGCAGCCCGCCCAGGAGGGCAACGTACAATGAGCAGTTCTTC.

This chain links TRBV29-1 with TRBJ1-1; a possible D gene is TRBD1 (5 bases). This CDR3 is built from 12 residues. The V gene lost 4 bases and the J gene lost 5 bases, with 11 bases spanning the gap. The germline CDR1 and CDR2 sequences are SQVTM and ANQGSEA. CDR3 sequence: CSVGGGRTEAFF. CDR3 DNA: TGCAGCGTTGGTGGGGGGAGGACTGAAGCTTTCTTT.

The CDR3 DNA is TGTGCCAGTAGTACTCGACAGGGGGGGAACACTGAAGCTTTCTTT. Its translation: CASSTRQGGNTEAFF. The chain links TRBV19 to TRBJ1-1, with 9 bases aligning to TRBD1. Germline CDR1 reads LNHDA; CDR2 reads SQIVND (reference sequence). V was clipped by 4 bases and J by 1 base; unmatched bases: 4. The CDR3 extends over 15 amino acids.

The rearrangement joins TRBV6-5 to TRBJ1-4; TRBD1 matches at 8 bases. The CDR3 has 15 residues. V trimming: 2 bases; J trimming: 12 bases; junction bases outside the gene matches: 11. From germline, CDR1 is MNHEY and CDR2 SVGAGI. CDR3 DNA sequence: TGTGCCAGCAGTTACACCGGGACAGGCCTGTCGGAACTGTTTTTT. As protein: CASSYTGTGLSELFF.

This chain joins TRBV6-5 and TRBJ1-1; D remains unclear. V was pared by 8 bases and J by 3 bases, with 16 bases between. Germline V CDR1 and CDR2: MNHEY, SVGAGI. The CDR3 spans 14 residues. The CDR3 loop reads CASRNSHRDTEAFF. CDR3 in DNA: TGTGCCAGCCGTAATAGCCACCGAGACACTGAAGCTTTCTTT.

This clone occurred once. The V gene is TRBV11-2, the J gene TRBJ2-7, with a weak D call TRBD2 (6 bases). There are 15 residues in the CDR3. Trimming cost V 0 bases and J 5 bases, with 14 bases left between them. Germline-derived CDR1 and CDR2 are SGHAT and FQNNGV. The CDR3 DNA reads as TGTGCCAGCAGCTTAGATGCGGGAACCCCTAACGAGCAGTACTTC. Its protein is CASSLDAGTPNEQYF.

The rearrangement uses TRBV4-2 and TRBJ2-7; D unclear. Germline lookup yields CDR1 LGHNA and CDR2 YNFKEQ. This CDR3 spans 13 amino acids. The V end was cut by 0 bases, the J end by 2 bases, with 5 bases between. In DNA, the CDR3 is TGTGCCAGCAGCCAAGACAGGACCTACGAGCAGTACTTC. Its protein product is CASSQDRTYEQYF.

The genes are TRBV6-5 and TRBJ1-2; 9 bases are a match to TRBD1. This CDR3 has 14 amino acids. V dropped 0 bases and J dropped 5; count of bases not matched to a gene: 1. Germline loops: CDR1 MNHEY, CDR2 SVGAGI. The CDR3 DNA follows: TGTGCCAGCAGTTACTCAGGACAGGGGTATGGCTACACCTTC. This translates into CASSYSGQGYGYTF.

The chain couples TRBV19 to TRBJ2-7; TRBD1 agrees at 8 bases. J lost 1 base, V lost 7 bases, and 9 bases had no gene match. This CDR3 spans 15 amino acids. Germline-derived CDR1 and CDR2 are LNHDA and SQIVND (reference sequence). DNA for the CDR3: TGTGCCAGTACCGAAACAGGGGGAAGATCCTACGAGCAGTACTTC. Its protein is CASTETGGRSYEQYF.

The V call is TRBV7-6, the J call TRBJ2-1; TRBD2 matches at 11 bases. This CDR3 is built from 16 residues. Trimming cost V 1 base and J 6 bases; bases outside gene matches: 5. CDR1 and CDR2 (germline): SGHVS, FNYEAQ. The chain's CDR3 is CASSLGLAGSSNEQFF. CDR3 nucleotide sequence: TGTGCCAGCAGCTTAGGACTAGCGGGGTCATCCAATGAGCAGTTCTTC.

The V call is TRBV5-6, the J call TRBJ2-7; 13 positions agree with TRBD2. Trimming cost V 2 bases and J 0 bases; bases outside gene matches: 8. Germline V gene sequence: CDR1 SGHDT, CDR2 YYEEEE. This CDR3 is built from 18 residues. In DNA, the CDR3 is TGTGCCAGCAGCTTTGTGACTAGCGGGGGGTTGAGCTCCTACGAGCAGTACTTC. Translation: CASSFVTSGGLSSYEQYF.

CDR3 residues: CSVMDQGVFEDTEAFF. CDR3 sequence (DNA): TGCAGCGTTATGGACCAGGGGGTGTTTGAGGACACTGAAGCTTTCTTT. The chain is built from TRBV29-1 and TRBJ1-1; 7 bases are shared with TRBD1. V shed 5 bases, J shed 3 bases, and the junction held 15 bases outside the gene matches. CDR1 is SQVTM and CDR2 is ANQGSEA in the germline V gene. The CDR3 is made up of 16 amino acids.

The rearrangement uses TRBV29-1 and TRBJ2-1; 8 nucleotides align to TRBD1. The germline V gene has CDR1 SQVTM and CDR2 ANQGSEA. The CDR3 consists of 14 residues. V lost 7 bases, J lost 9 bases, and 14 bases stayed unmatched. The CDR3 bases are TGCAGCGCCTGGCCGCAGGGGGCGAGAACTGAGCAGTTCTTC. It encodes CSAWPQGARTEQFF.